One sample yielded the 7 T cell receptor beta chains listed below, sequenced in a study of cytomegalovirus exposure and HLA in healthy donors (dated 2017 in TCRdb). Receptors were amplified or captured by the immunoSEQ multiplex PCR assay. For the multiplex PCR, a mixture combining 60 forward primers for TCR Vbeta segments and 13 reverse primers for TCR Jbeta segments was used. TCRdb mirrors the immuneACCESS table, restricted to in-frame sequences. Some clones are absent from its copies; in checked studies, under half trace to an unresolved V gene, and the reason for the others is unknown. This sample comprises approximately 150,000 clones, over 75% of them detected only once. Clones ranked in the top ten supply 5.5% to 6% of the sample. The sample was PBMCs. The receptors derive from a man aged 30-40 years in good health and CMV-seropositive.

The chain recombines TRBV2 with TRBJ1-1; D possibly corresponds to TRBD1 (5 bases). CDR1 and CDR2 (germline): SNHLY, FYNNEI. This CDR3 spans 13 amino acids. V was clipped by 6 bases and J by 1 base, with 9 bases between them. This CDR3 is CASRARGNTEAFF. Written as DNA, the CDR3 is TGTGCCAGCAGAGCAAGGGGGAACACTGAAGCTTTCTTT.

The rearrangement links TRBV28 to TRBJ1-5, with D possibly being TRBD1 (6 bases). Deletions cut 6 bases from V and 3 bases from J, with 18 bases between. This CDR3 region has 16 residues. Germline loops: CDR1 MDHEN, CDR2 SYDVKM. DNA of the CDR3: TGTGCCAGCAGCTGGCTCCAGGGGTCCAACAATCAGCCCCAGCATTTT. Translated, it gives CASSWLQGSNNQPQHF.

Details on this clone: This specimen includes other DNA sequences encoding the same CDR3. As DNA, the CDR3 is TGTGCCTGGAGCAGGTCCTACGAGCAGTACTTC. Translating gives CAWSRSYEQYF. The rearrangement links TRBV30 to TRBJ2-7; D is ambiguous. Trimming stripped 3 bases from V and 1 base from J, with 4 bases between. In germline, CDR1 is GTSNPN, CDR2 SVGIG (reference sequence). CDR3 length: 11 amino acids.

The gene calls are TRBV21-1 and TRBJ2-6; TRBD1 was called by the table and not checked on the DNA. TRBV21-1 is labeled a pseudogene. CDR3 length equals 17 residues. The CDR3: CASSYRGLSSGANVLTF. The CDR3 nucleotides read TGTGCCAGCAGCTACAGGGGGCTATCCTCTGGGGCCAACGTCCTGACTTTC.

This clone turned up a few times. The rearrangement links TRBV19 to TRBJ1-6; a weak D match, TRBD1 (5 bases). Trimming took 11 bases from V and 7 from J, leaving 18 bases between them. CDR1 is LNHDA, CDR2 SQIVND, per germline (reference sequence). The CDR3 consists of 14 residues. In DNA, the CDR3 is TGTGCCGTCCTCAGGGAACGACGGAATTCACCCCTCCACTTT. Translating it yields CAVLRERRNSPLHF.

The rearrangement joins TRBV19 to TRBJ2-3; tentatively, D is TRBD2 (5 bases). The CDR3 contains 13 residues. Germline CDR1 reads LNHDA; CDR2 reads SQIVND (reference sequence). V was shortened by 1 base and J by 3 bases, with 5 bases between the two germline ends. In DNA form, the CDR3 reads TGTGCCAGTAGTATAGCGGGAACAGATACGCAGTATTTT. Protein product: CASSIAGTDTQYF.

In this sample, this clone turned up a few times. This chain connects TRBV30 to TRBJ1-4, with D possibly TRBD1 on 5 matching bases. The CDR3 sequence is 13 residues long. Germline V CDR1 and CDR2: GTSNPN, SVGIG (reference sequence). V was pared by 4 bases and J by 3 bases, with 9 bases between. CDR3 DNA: TGTGCCTGGATGGGGGGTGCTAATGAAAAACTGTTTTTT. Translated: CAWMGGANEKLFF.